This T cell receptor (beta chain) was profiled in a study of T cell responses to AZD1222 COVID-19 vaccine. Only in-frame clones appear in the TCRdb table, and some are missing; sequencing was by immunoSEQ multiplex PCR. The sample shows about 140,000 clones, about 90% of them seen only once. The study, taken as a whole, reports: Close to half of all spike-specific TCRs reportedly target regions of the variants that are unmutated. Clonal diversity may have been underestimated, and the donors were mostly white British, with more females than males. An increase in Spike-specific TCR breadth and depth was observed after two AZD1222 doses.

In regard to this clone: Its specificity is unknown.

The germline V gene encodes CDR1 LGHNA and CDR2 YSLEER. The CDR3 loop spans 16 amino acids. V was pared by 1 base and J by 6 bases, with 5 bases of the junction left unmatched. The starting material was peripheral blood, obtained 28 days after the second dose of the MenACWY control vaccine. The receptor was derived from an adult who received the MenACWY meningococcal vaccine as a control. V is TRBV4-3 and J is TRBJ1-6; TRBD1 matches at 8 bases. The DNA for the CDR3 is TGCGCCAGCAGCCAAGGGACAGGGAGAGGTAATTCACCCCTCCACTTT. Its protein product is CASSQGTGRGNSPLHF.